This T cell receptor (beta chain) derives from a study of T cell responses to AZD1222 COVID-19 vaccine. The V gene's germline CDR1 is SGHVS and CDR2 FQNEAQ. This CDR3 has 12 residues. V lost 5 bases and J lost 8; bases outside the gene matches: 3. Sequencing used immunoSEQ multiplex PCR; TCRdb keeps in-frame clones, though not all of them. The table has over 75,000 clones, roughly 89% seen once; the top ten hold about 2.2%. J is TRBJ1-2 and V is TRBV7-8; 9 nucleotides line up with TRBD1. This clonotype was sampled from an adult in good health. Sequenced material: peripheral blood, taken on day 0 of AZD1222 vaccination. DNA for the CDR3: TGTGCCAGCAGCCCTGGACAGGGGGGCTACACCTTC. Its protein product is CASSPGQGGYTF.